The rows below give T cell receptor beta chains drawn from one sample of a study of T cell changes during pregnancy in multiple sclerosis. Sequencing was performed with immunoSEQ multiplex PCR; in TCRdb, only in-frame clones are kept and a portion is missing. This sample has roughly 41,000 clones; 80% to 90% occur once, and the top ten carry under 0.8%. The sample in question was CD4+ T cells from peripheral blood mononuclear cells, obtained in the first trimester of pregnancy. The receptors were gathered from a female donor with multiple sclerosis, enrolled in a pregnancy study. Both conserved end residues are part of each CDR3. A D gene is named only where the DNA matches it firmly. Clone size is stated in some rows and not others, as once, few, many or a class when expanded.

V gene,J gene,D gene,clone size,CDR3 protein,CDR3 DNA
TRBV11-2,TRBJ2-2,NA,once,CASSFGGQITGELFF,TGTGCCAGCAGCTTTGGCGGGCAAATCACCGGGGAGCTGTTTTTT
TRBV5-5,TRBJ2-3,NA,NA,CASSFGSPSTDTQYF,TGTGCCAGCAGTTTTGGTAGTCCCTCCACAGATACGCAGTATTTT
TRBV4-2,TRBJ1-1,TRBD1,NA,CASSQAGTGGNTEAFF,TGTGCCAGCAGCCAAGCAGGGACAGGGGGAAACACTGAAGCTTTCTTT
TRBV7-8,TRBJ2-7,TRBD2,NA,CASSRTSGPTSGSSYEQYF,TGTGCCAGCAGCCGAACCTCCGGACCCACTAGCGGATCCTCCTACGAGCAGTACTTC
TRBV28,TRBJ2-7,NA,once,CASSLPKPVEQYF,TGTGCCAGCAGTTTACCCAAACCGGTCGAGCAGTACTTC
TRBV18,TRBJ2-7,NA,NA,CASSSGGPSYEQYF,TGTGCCAGCTCTTCCGGGGGTCCCTCCTACGAGCAGTACTTC
TRBV28,TRBJ2-7,TRBD2,NA,CASSFRTSGYYEQYF,TGTGCCAGCAGTTTCCGGACTAGCGGGTACTACGAGCAGTACTTC
TRBV7-9,TRBJ1-4,TRBD1,NA,CASRAATGDNEKLFF,TGTGCCAGCAGGGCCGCGACAGGGGATAATGAAAAACTGTTTTTT
TRBV11-3,TRBJ2-3,TRBD2,NA,CASSSIDRLAGGKDTQYF,TGTGCCAGCAGCTCAATAGACCGGCTAGCGGGAGGCAAAGATACGCAGTATTTT
TRBV15,TRBJ1-1,NA,few,CATSRPDPGTEAFF,TGTGCCACCAGCAGGCCAGACCCGGGGACTGAAGCTTTCTTT
TRBV19,TRBJ1-1,NA,NA,CASSIEETEAFF,TGTGCCAGTAGTATCGAGGAAACTGAAGCTTTCTTT
TRBV7-9,TRBJ1-1,NA,NA,CASSPWGENTEAFF,TGTGCCAGCAGCCCATGGGGAGAAAACACTGAAGCTTTCTTT
TRBV5-1,TRBJ2-7,TRBD1,NA,CASSQLQVGQGAEQYF,TGCGCCAGCAGCCAGCTCCAAGTGGGACAGGGGGCCGAGCAGTACTTC
TRBV18,TRBJ2-6,TRBD1,NA,CASSSYGTVHSGANVLTF,TGTGCCAGCTCGAGTTACGGGACAGTTCACTCTGGGGCCAACGTCCTGACTTTC
TRBV4-3,TRBJ2-7,TRBD2,NA,CASSQGDYPSSYEQYF,TGCGCCAGCAGCCAGGGGGACTACCCGAGCTCCTACGAGCAGTACTTC
TRBV19,TRBJ2-1,NA,NA,CASRPLGATLPPYNEQFF,TGTGCCAGTAGACCCCTGGGGGCCACCCTCCCCCCTTACAATGAGCAGTTCTTC
TRBV7-9,TRBJ1-4,NA,NA,CASSLDGRGTNEKLFF,TGTGCCAGCAGCTTAGACGGGAGGGGAACTAATGAAAAACTGTTTTTT
TRBV7-6,TRBJ2-1,NA,NA,CASTLRSGAMAYNEQFF,TGTGCCAGCACCCTTCGAAGCGGAGCAATGGCCTACAATGAGCAGTTCTTC
TRBV7-9,TRBJ2-7,NA,NA,CASSLGGVGSYEQYF,TGTGCCAGCAGCTTGGGGGGAGTCGGCTCCTACGAGCAGTACTTC
TRBV6-1,TRBJ2-1,TRBD1,NA,CASSGQGIRSYNEQFF,TGTGCCAGCAGTGGACAGGGTATTCGGTCCTACAATGAGCAGTTCTTC
TRBV6-1,TRBJ2-1,TRBD2,NA,CASSESGKYNEQFF,TGTGCCAGCAGTGAAAGCGGGAAATACAATGAGCAGTTCTTC
TRBV7-2,TRBJ2-4,TRBD2,NA,CASSLPLPSGWDIQYF,TGTGCCAGCAGCCTACCACTCCCTAGCGGGTGGGACATTCAGTACTTC
TRBV7-2,TRBJ2-1,TRBD2,NA,CASSASGGPGGYNEQFF,TGTGCCAGCAGCGCCTCCGGGGGTCCGGGGGGCTACAATGAGCAGTTCTTC
TRBV5-1,TRBJ2-7,TRBD2,once,CASSPGGNLYEQYF,TGCGCCAGCAGCCCCGGGGGGAATCTCTACGAGCAGTACTTC